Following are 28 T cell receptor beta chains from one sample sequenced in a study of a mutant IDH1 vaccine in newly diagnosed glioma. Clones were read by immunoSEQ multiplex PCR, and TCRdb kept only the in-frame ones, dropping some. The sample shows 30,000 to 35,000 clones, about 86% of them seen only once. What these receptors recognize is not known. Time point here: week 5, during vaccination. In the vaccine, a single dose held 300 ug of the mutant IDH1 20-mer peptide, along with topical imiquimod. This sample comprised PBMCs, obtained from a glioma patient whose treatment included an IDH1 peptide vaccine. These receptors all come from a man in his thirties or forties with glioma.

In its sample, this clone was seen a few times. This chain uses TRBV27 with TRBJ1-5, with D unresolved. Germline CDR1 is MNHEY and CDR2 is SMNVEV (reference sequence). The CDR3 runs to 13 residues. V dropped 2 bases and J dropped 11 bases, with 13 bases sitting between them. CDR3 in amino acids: CASSLRPHEAQHF. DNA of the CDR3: TGTGCCAGCAGTTTAAGGCCTCACGAAGCCCAGCATTTT.

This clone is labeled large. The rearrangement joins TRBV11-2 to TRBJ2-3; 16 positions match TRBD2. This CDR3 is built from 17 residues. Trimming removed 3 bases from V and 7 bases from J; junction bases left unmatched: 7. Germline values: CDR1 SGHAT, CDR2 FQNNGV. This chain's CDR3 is CASSLGLAGGPPNTQYF. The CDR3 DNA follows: TGTGCCAGCAGCTTGGGACTAGCGGGGGGGCCCCCAAATACGCAGTATTTT.

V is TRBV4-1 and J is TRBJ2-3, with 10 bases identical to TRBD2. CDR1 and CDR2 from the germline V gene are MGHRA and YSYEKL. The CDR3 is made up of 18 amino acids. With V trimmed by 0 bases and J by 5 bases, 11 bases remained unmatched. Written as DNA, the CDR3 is TGCGCCAGCAGCCAAGAGCCCCCGCTAGCGGGAGATGGAGATACGCAGTATTTT. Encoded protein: CASSQEPPLAGDGDTQYF.

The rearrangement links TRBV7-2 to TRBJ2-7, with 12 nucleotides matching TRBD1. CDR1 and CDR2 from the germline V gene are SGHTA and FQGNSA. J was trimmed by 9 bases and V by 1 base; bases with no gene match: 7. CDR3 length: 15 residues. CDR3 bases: TGTGCCAGCAGCTTAGATGGGGACAGGGGGCGAGGGCAGTACTTC. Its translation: CASSLDGDRGRGQYF.

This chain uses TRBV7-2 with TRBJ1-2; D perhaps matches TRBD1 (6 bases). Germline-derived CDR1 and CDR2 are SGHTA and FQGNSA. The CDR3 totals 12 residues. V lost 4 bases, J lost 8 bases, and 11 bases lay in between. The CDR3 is CASSSQGRGYTF. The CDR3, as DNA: TGTGCCAGCAGCTCACAGGGCAGGGGCTACACCTTC.

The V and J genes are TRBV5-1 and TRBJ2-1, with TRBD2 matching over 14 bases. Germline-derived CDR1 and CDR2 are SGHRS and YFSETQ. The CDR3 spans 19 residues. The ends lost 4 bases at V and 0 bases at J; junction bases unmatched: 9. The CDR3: CASSEKGTSGGSSYNEQFF. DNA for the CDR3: TGCGCCAGCAGCGAGAAAGGGACTAGCGGGGGCAGCTCCTACAATGAGCAGTTCTTC.

CDR3 sequence reads: CASSHIQGLEQYF. CDR3 DNA sequence: TGCGCCAGCAGCCATATCCAGGGTCTTGAGCAGTACTTC. The chain joins TRBV4-3 to TRBJ2-7, with D perhaps matching TRBD1 (5 bases). Germline V CDR1 and CDR2: LGHNA, YSLEER. The CDR3 has 13 amino acids. Deletions cut 3 bases from V and 7 bases from J, with 13 bases between.

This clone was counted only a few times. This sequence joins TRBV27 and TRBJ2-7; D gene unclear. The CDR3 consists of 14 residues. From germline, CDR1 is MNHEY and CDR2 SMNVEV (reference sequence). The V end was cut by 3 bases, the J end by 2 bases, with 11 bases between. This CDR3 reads CASSFGRVAYEQYF. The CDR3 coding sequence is TGTGCCAGCAGTTTCGGTAGGGTCGCCTACGAGCAGTACTTC.

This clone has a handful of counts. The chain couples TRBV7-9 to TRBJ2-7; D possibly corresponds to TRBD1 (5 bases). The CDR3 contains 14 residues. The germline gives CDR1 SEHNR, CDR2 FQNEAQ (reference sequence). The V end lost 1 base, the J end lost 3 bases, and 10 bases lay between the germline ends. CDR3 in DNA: TGTGCCAGCAGCTTAGGGGGCTTTAACTACGAGCAGTACTTC. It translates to CASSLGGFNYEQYF.

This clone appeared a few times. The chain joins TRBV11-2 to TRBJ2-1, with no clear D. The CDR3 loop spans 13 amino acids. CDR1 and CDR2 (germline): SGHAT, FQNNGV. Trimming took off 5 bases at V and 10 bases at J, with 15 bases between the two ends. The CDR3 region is CASSVTRGGEQFF. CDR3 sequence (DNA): TGTGCCAGCAGCGTTACGAGAGGTGGGGAGCAGTTCTTC.

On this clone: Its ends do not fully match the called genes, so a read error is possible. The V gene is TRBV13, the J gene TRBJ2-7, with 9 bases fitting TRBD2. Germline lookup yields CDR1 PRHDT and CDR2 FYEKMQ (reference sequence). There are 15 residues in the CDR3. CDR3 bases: TGTGCCAGCAGCGTAGGACTAGCGCCAACCTACGAGCAGTACTTC. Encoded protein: CASSVGLAPTYEQYF.

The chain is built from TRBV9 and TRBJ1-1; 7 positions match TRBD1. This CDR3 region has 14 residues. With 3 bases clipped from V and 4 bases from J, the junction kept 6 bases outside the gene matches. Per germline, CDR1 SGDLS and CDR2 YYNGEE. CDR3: CASSATGASTEAFF. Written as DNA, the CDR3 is TGTGCCAGCAGCGCTACAGGGGCATCCACTGAAGCTTTCTTT.

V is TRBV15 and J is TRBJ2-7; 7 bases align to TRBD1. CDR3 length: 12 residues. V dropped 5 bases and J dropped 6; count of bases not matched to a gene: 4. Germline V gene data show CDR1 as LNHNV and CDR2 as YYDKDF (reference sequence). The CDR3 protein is CATSYRGGEQYF. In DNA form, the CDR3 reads TGTGCCACCAGCTACAGGGGTGGCGAGCAGTACTTC.

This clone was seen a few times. CDR3: CASREGGNTEAFF. CDR3 nucleotide sequence: TGCGCCAGCAGAGAGGGAGGAAACACTGAAGCTTTCTTT. This chain connects TRBV5-1 to TRBJ1-1; D is ambiguous. The CDR3 runs to 13 residues. Trimming left V 5 bases short and J 2 bases short, with 10 bases between. Germline V CDR1 and CDR2: SGHRS, YFSETQ. Complete variable domain (other parts from reference TRBV5-1 and TRBJ1-1): KAGVTQTPRYLIKTRGQQVTLSCSPISGHRSVSWYQQTPGQGLQFLFEYFSETQRNKGNFPGRFSGRQFSNSRSEMNVSTLELGDSALYLCASREGGNTEAFFGQGTRLTVV.

This CDR3 reads CASKKGVAGADGYTF. The CDR3 nucleotides read TGTGCCAGTAAGAAGGGGGTGGCAGGGGCTGATGGCTACACCTTC. V usage is TRBV19 and J usage is TRBJ1-2; possible D gene TRBD1, 6 bases. The CDR3 is made up of 15 amino acids. The germline V gene has CDR1 LNHDA and CDR2 SQIVND (reference sequence). V lost 7 bases to trimming and J lost 6 bases, with 21 bases between them.

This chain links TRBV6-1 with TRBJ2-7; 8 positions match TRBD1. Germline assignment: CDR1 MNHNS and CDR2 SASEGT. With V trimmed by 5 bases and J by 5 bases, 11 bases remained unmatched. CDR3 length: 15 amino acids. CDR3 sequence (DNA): TGTGCCAGCAGTCCCGACAGGGGCGGACTCCACGAGCAGTACTTC. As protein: CASSPDRGGLHEQYF.

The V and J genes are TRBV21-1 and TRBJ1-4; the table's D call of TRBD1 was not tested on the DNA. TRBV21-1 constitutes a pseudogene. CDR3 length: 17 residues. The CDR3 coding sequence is TGTGCCAGCCCCATTTGGCAGGGGGCATCCAGAGGGGAAAAACTGTTTTTT. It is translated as CASPIWQGASRGEKLFF.

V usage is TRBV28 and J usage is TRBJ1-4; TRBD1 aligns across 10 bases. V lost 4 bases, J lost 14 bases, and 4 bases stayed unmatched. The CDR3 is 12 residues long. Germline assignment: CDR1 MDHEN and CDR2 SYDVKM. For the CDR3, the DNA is TGTGCCAGCAGTTATTTGGACAGGGGGCTGTTTTTT. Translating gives CASSYLDRGLFF. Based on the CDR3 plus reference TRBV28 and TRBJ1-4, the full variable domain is DVKVTQSSRYLVKRTGEKVFLECVQDMDHENMFWYRQDPGLGLRLIYFSYDVKMKEKGDIPEGYSVSREKKERFSLILESASTNQTSMYLCASSYLDRGLFFGSGTQLSVL.

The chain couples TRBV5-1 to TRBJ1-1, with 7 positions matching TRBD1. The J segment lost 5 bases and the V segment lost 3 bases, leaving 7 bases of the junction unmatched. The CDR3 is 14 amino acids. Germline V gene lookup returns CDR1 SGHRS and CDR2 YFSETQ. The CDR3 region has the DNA TGCGCCAGCAGCTGGGGGACAGTGGGAACTGAAGCTTTCTTT. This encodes CASSWGTVGTEAFF.

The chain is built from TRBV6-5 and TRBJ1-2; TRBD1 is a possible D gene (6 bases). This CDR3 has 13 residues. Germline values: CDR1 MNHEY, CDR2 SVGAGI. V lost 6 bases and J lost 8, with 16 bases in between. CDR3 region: CASRVQGGGGYTF. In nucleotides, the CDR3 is TGTGCCAGCAGAGTACAGGGTGGCGGCGGCTACACCTTC.

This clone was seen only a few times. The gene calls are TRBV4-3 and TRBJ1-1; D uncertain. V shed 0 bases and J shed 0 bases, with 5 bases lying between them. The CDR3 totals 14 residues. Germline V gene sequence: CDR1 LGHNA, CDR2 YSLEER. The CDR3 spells CASSQDRLNTEAFF. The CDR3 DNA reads TGCGCCAGCAGCCAAGACAGGTTGAACACTGAAGCTTTCTTT.

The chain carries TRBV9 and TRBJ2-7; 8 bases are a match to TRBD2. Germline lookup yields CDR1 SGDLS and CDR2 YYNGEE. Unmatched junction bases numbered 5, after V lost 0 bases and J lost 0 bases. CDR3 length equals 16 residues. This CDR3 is CASSVGGGGNSYEQYF. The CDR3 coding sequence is TGTGCCAGCAGCGTAGGGGGCGGGGGGAACTCCTACGAGCAGTACTTC. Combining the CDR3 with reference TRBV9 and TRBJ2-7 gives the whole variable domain DSGVTQTPKHLITATGQRVTLRCSPRSGDLSVYWYQQSLDQGLQFLIQYYNGEERAKGNILERFSAQQFPDLHSELNLSSLELGDSALYFCASSVGGGGNSYEQYFGPGTRLTVT.

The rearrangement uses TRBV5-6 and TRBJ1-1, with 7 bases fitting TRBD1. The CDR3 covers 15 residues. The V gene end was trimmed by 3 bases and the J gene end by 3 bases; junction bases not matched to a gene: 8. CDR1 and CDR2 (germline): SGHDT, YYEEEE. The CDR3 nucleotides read TGTGCCAGCAGCTCGCTGACAGGGAGGTACACTGAAGCTTTCTTT. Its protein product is CASSSLTGRYTEAFF.

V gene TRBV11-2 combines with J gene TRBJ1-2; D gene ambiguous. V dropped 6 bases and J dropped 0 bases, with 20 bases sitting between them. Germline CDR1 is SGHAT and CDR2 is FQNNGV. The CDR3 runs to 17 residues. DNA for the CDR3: TGTGCCAGCAGTCCGTTCGCCGGGATCAGGACTAACTATGGCTACACCTTC. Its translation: CASSPFAGIRTNYGYTF.

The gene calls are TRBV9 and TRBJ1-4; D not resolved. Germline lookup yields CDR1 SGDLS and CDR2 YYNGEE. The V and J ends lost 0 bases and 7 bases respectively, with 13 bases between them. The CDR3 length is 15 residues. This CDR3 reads CASSVELGSGEKLFF. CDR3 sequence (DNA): TGTGCCAGCAGCGTAGAACTGGGTAGCGGTGAAAAACTGTTTTTT.

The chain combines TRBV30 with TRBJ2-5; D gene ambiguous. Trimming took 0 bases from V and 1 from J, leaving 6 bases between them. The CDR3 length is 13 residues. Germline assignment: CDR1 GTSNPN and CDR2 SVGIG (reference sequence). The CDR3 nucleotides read TGTGCCTGGAGTGTAACGGTCCAAGAGACCCAGTACTTC. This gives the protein CAWSVTVQETQYF.

CDR3 nucleotide sequence: TGCAGTGCTAGGGGGGATGGGACCCAGTACTTC. It translates to CSARGDGTQYF. V gene TRBV20-1 combines with J gene TRBJ2-5, with D perhaps matching TRBD1 or TRBD2 (5 bases each). Germline V lookup: CDR1 DFQATT, CDR2 SNEGSKA (reference sequence). Deletions cut 3 bases from V and 7 bases from J, with 9 bases between. CDR3 size: 11 residues.

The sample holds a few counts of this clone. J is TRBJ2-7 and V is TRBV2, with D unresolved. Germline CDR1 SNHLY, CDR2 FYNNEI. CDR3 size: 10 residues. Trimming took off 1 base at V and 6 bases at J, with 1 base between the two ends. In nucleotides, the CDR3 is TGTGCCAGCAGTGAAGGCGAGCAGTACTTC. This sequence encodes CASSEGEQYF.